Below are 12 T cell receptor beta chains sequenced from a single sample in a study of beta chain features in type 1 diabetes. Since all of the isolated RNA was reverse transcribed, expressed TCRB transcripts were what got sequenced. Data came from immunoSEQ multiplex PCR; TCRdb stores just in-frame clones and leaves some out. In the table there are roughly 500,000 clones, approximately 31% of which are singletons. The sequencing input was naive CD4+ T cells from blood. These receptors originate from a man younger than 35 in good health.

J is TRBJ2-2 and V is TRBV7-2; D may be TRBD2 (6 bases). The CDR3 extends over 16 amino acids. Germline CDR1 is SGHTA and CDR2 is FQGNSA. V lost 5 bases and J lost 0, with 13 bases in between. The CDR3 nucleotides are TGTGCCAGCAGCCTTAGCGGTACTTCGAACACCGGGGAGCTGTTTTTT. Translation: CASSLSGTSNTGELFF.

The chain links TRBV19 to TRBJ2-1; possibly TRBD2 for D (6 bases). Deletions cut 4 bases from V and 4 bases from J, with 17 bases between. This CDR3 comprises 16 residues. Germline V gene sequence: CDR1 LNHDA, CDR2 SQIVND (reference sequence). The CDR3 nucleotides are TGTGCCAGTAGTAGGGGGACGGGGACTGCTTACAATGAGCAGTTCTTC. It translates to CASSRGTGTAYNEQFF.

The sample holds a few counts of this clone. This sequence joins TRBV1 and TRBJ2-7. TRBV1 is classified as a pseudogene. This CDR3 spans 14 amino acids. CDR3 sequence reads: CTSSDLGVWNEQYF. As DNA, the CDR3 is TGCACCAGCAGCGACCTCGGTGTTTGGAACGAGCAGTACTTC.

This clone was found a few times. The chain links TRBV4-3 to TRBJ2-1; a possible D gene is TRBD2 (6 bases). V was trimmed by 0 bases and J by 6 bases, leaving 9 bases between them. Germline V gene data show CDR1 as LGHNA and CDR2 as YSLEER. The CDR3 is made up of 14 amino acids. The CDR3 region is CASSQEATSNEQFF. The CDR3 DNA reads TGCGCCAGCAGCCAAGAAGCGACTAGCAATGAGCAGTTCTTC.

The V gene is TRBV14, the J gene TRBJ2-7; D remains unclear. V was pared by 1 base and J by 4 bases, with 8 bases between. Germline CDR1 is SGHDN and CDR2 is FVKESK. The CDR3 extends over 13 amino acids. CDR3 in DNA: TGTGCCAGCAGCCAAGGACATGTTTACGAGCAGTACTTC. Amino acid sequence: CASSQGHVYEQYF.

In its sample, this clone was seen a few times. The chain joins TRBV18 to TRBJ2-7; D possibly corresponds to TRBD1 (7 bases). V was clipped by 4 bases and J by 5 bases, with 18 bases between them. This CDR3 spans 15 amino acids. Germline values: CDR1 KGHSH, CDR2 LQKENI. CDR3 nucleotide sequence: TGTGCCAGCTCACTTTCTCAGGGGGGTATGAACGAGCAGTACTTC. Residues: CASSLSQGGMNEQYF. The full variable domain, its missing parts supplied by reference TRBV18 and TRBJ2-7, is NAGVMQNPRHLVRRRGQEARLRCSPMKGHSHVYWYRQLPEEGLKFMVYLQKENIIDESGMPKERFSAEFPKEGPSILRIQQVVRGDSAAYFCASSLSQGGMNEQYFGPGTRLTVT.

The chain is built from TRBV18 and TRBJ2-7, with 8 bases aligning to TRBD1. V lost 3 bases, J lost 3 bases, and 4 bases stayed unmatched. Germline lookup yields CDR1 KGHSH and CDR2 LQKENI. This CDR3 region has 14 residues. This CDR3 is CASSPTGDHYEQYF. In DNA form, the CDR3 reads TGTGCCAGCTCACCGACAGGGGATCACTACGAGCAGTACTTC.

The rearrangement joins TRBV10-3 to TRBJ2-7; tentatively, D is TRBD1 (5 bases). The CDR3 is made up of 12 amino acids. The germline gives CDR1 ENHRY, CDR2 SYGVKD. V was shortened by 5 bases and J by 2 bases, with 7 bases between the two germline ends. The CDR3 DNA sequence: TGTGCCATCAGTCAGGGTGCCTACGAGCAGTACTTC. Its translation: CAISQGAYEQYF.

Turning to this clone: The sample carries other DNA sequences with the same CDR3. The rearrangement joins TRBV29-1 to TRBJ2-7; TRBD2 aligns across 15 bases. V lost 6 bases, J lost 7 bases, and 4 bases stayed unmatched. The CDR3 extends over 13 amino acids. In germline, CDR1 is SQVTM, CDR2 ANQGSEA. The chain's CDR3 is CSVSGLAGGEQYF. The CDR3 nucleotides are TGCAGCGTATCGGGACTAGCGGGAGGAGAGCAGTACTTC.

This clone was seen once. V gene TRBV19 combines with J gene TRBJ2-2; D may be TRBD1 (5 bases). This CDR3 has 15 amino acids. Germline CDR1 reads LNHDA; CDR2 reads SQIVND (reference sequence). The ends were cut back, 0 bases at V and 5 bases at J, with 10 bases in the middle. The CDR3 here is CASSIETVRTGELFF. DNA of the CDR3: TGTGCCAGTAGTATAGAGACAGTGCGAACCGGGGAGCTGTTTTTT.

The V call is TRBV30, the J call TRBJ2-3, with D perhaps matching TRBD2 (6 bases). From germline, CDR1 is GTSNPN and CDR2 SVGIG (reference sequence). V lost 5 bases and J lost 5, with 23 bases in between. The CDR3 totals 16 residues. CDR3: CAWSGSLTRRGDTQYF. The DNA for the CDR3 is TGTGCCTGGTCCGGGAGCCTCACTAGGCGGGGAGATACGCAGTATTTT. Variable domain in full (rest from reference TRBV30 and TRBJ2-3): SQTIHQWPATLVQPVGSPLSLECTVEGTSNPNLYWYRQAAGRGLQLLFYSVGIGQISSEVPQNLSASRPQDRQFILSSKKLLLSDSGFYLCAWSGSLTRRGDTQYFGPGTRLTVL.

The chain employs TRBV16 and TRBJ1-1; no reliable D call. With 2 bases removed from V and 0 bases from J, the gap between germline ends came to 7 bases. Germline V lookup: CDR1 KGHSY, CDR2 FQNENV. The CDR3 loop spans 14 amino acids. In DNA form, the CDR3 reads TGTGCCAGCAGCCAAATGGACTTGAACACTGAAGCTTTCTTT. This encodes CASSQMDLNTEAFF.